A single sample is the source of the 30 T cell receptor beta chains below, sequenced in a study of shared clonotypes between healthy human individuals. Produced via immunoSEQ multiplex PCR; TCRdb's table is partial and in-frame only. Of about 2.3 million clones in the sample, roughly 90% are singletons; the top ten hold roughly 0.34%. Sequenced input: naive CD4+ T cells from PBMCs. As to subset: CD45RA+ positively selected. The receptor source for this set is a young man in good health. Some clones in this sample may be carry-over from other donors' samples.

V and J are TRBV18 and TRBJ1-2; D is possibly TRBD1 (6 bases). The ends were cut back, 6 bases at V and 13 bases at J, with 21 bases in the middle. The CDR3 is 13 residues long. The V gene's germline CDR1 is KGHSH and CDR2 LQKENI. CDR3 loop: CASSGQGNEGSTF. CDR3 nucleotides: TGTGCCAGCTCCGGTCAGGGGAATGAGGGATCCACCTTC.

The V call is TRBV14, the J call TRBJ2-7; D is undetermined. CDR1 SGHDN and CDR2 FVKESK come from the germline V gene. The length of the CDR3 is 13 residues. V was pared by 3 bases and J by 2 bases, with 8 bases between. The chain's CDR3 is CASSQSTTYEQYF. The DNA of the CDR3 is TGTGCCAGCAGCCAGTCGACGACCTACGAGCAGTACTTC.

The chain is built from TRBV7-3 and TRBJ2-1; 13 bases agree with TRBD2. The length of the CDR3 is 15 residues. Per germline, CDR1 SGHTA and CDR2 FQGTGA. The V gene end was trimmed by 3 bases and the J gene end by 9 bases; junction bases not matched to a gene: 5. CDR3 sequence: CASSFRTSGSSEQFF. The CDR3 region has the DNA TGTGCCAGCAGCTTCCGGACTAGCGGGAGCAGTGAGCAGTTCTTC.

The rearrangement uses TRBV5-6 and TRBJ1-1; D possibly corresponds to TRBD1 (6 bases). This CDR3 contains 13 residues. Germline CDR1 reads SGHDT; CDR2 reads YYEEEE. V gave up 4 bases and J gave up 4 bases, with 11 bases separating them. The CDR3 loop is CASSQRGVTEAFF. CDR3 DNA: TGTGCCAGCAGCCAGAGGGGGGTCACTGAAGCTTTCTTT.

The V gene is TRBV6-5, the J gene TRBJ2-5, with no clear D. CDR1 MNHEY and CDR2 SVGAGI come from the germline V gene. The CDR3 has 16 amino acids. V was trimmed by 0 bases and J by 5 bases, leaving 16 bases between them. The DNA of the CDR3 is TGTGCCAGCAGTTACTCGATGGCCTCCTTCCCCGAGACCCAGTACTTC. Encoded protein: CASSYSMASFPETQYF.

V usage is TRBV4-1 and J usage is TRBJ2-5; 10 bases fit TRBD2. The CDR3 is 19 amino acids. Germline lookup yields CDR1 MGHRA and CDR2 YSYEKL. After removal of 1 base from V and 1 base from J, the junction contained 12 bases not matched to a gene. CDR3 DNA: TGCGCCAGCAGCCAAGTTTTAACTAGCGGGGCCCCTCTCCAAGAGACCCAGTACTTC. This codes for CASSQVLTSGAPLQETQYF.

This chain connects TRBV28 to TRBJ2-5; 7 nucleotides agree with TRBD2. J lost 5 bases, V lost 4 bases, and 4 bases had no gene match. This CDR3 spans 13 amino acids. Germline V gene data show CDR1 as MDHEN and CDR2 as SYDVKM. In DNA form, the CDR3 reads TGTGCCAGCAGTTGGGCGGGAGTGGAGACCCAGTACTTC. It translates to CASSWAGVETQYF.

The gene calls are TRBV6-1 and TRBJ2-7, with D possibly TRBD2 on 6 matching bases. V dropped 1 base and J dropped 2 bases, with 15 bases sitting between them. Germline CDR1 reads MNHNS; CDR2 reads SASEGT. The CDR3 consists of 16 residues. For the CDR3, the DNA is TGTGCCAGCAGTGAAGGACTAGGGGTCCCTCCCTACGAGCAGTACTTC. Translating gives CASSEGLGVPPYEQYF.

CDR3 DNA: TGTGCCAGCAGCTTATGGCCCCCCGGACAGGGGATAAGCGGTCACGAGCAGTACTTC. Protein: CASSLWPPGQGISGHEQYF. The chain carries TRBV7-2 and TRBJ2-7; 9 bases are shared with TRBD1. V lost 2 bases and J lost 5; bases outside the gene matches: 19. CDR1 and CDR2 from the germline V gene are SGHTA and FQGNSA. The CDR3 totals 19 residues.

This chain uses TRBV6-5 with TRBJ1-1; perhaps TRBD1 as D (6 bases). Trimming took off 1 base at V and 5 bases at J, with 14 bases between the two ends. The CDR3 has 15 residues. Germline assignment: CDR1 MNHEY and CDR2 SVGAGI. CDR3 DNA: TGTGCCAGCAGTTACTTGGGGGGGCGTGGGACTGAAGCTTTCTTT. Its translation is CASSYLGGRGTEAFF.

The rearrangement joins TRBV14 to TRBJ2-1, with D perhaps matching TRBD1 or TRBD2 (7 bases each). CDR1 and CDR2 from the germline V gene are SGHDN and FVKESK. V dropped 2 bases and J dropped 3 bases, with 20 bases sitting between them. CDR3 length equals 18 residues. The CDR3, as DNA: TGTGCCAGCAGCCAATTATGGGCCAGGGGGGGCTACTACAATGAGCAGTTCTTC. This encodes CASSQLWARGGYYNEQFF.

The rearrangement uses TRBV30 and TRBJ2-7; 9 bases align to TRBD1. This CDR3 is built from 18 residues. CDR1 and CDR2 from the germline V gene are GTSNPN and SVGIG (reference sequence). V was pared by 3 bases and J by 6 bases, with 21 bases of the junction left unmatched. In nucleotides, the CDR3 is TGTGCCTGGAGCGCCTATGCCAACTTCCCGGGACAGGGTGCCGAGCAGTACTTC. The encoded protein is CAWSAYANFPGQGAEQYF.

On this clone itself: Other DNA sequences of this sample code for an identical CDR3. This chain connects TRBV6-6 to TRBJ1-1; 9 positions agree with TRBD1. Per germline, CDR1 MNHNY and CDR2 SVGAGI (reference sequence). V dropped 5 bases and J dropped 2; count of bases not matched to a gene: 3. CDR3 length equals 14 residues. The CDR3 sequence is CASSQDRGNTEAFF. The CDR3 nucleotides read TGTGCCAGCAGTCAGGACAGGGGAAACACTGAAGCTTTCTTT.

V gene TRBV9 combines with J gene TRBJ2-3; the D is unclear. The CDR3 loop spans 16 amino acids. The germline V and J ends were trimmed by 3 bases and 1 base, with 15 bases remaining between them. Germline loops: CDR1 SGDLS, CDR2 YYNGEE. CDR3 in amino acids: CASSANPESGTDTQYF. The CDR3 coding sequence is TGTGCCAGCAGCGCAAACCCGGAATCCGGCACAGATACGCAGTATTTT. The complete variable domain, with remaining parts taken from reference TRBV9 and TRBJ2-3, reads DSGVTQTPKHLITATGQRVTLRCSPRSGDLSVYWYQQSLDQGLQFLIQYYNGEERAKGNILERFSAQQFPDLHSELNLSSLELGDSALYFCASSANPESGTDTQYFGPGTRLTVL.

V gene TRBV5-1 combines with J gene TRBJ2-5; 11 bases are shared with TRBD2. The CDR3 loop spans 14 amino acids. Germline trimming cut 6 bases from V and 4 bases from J; bases unmatched to any gene: 5. Per the germline V gene, CDR1 is SGHRS and CDR2 is YFSETQ. As DNA, the CDR3 is TGCGCCAGCACCGCCGGGACTAGCGGAGAGACCCAGTACTTC. The encoded protein is CASTAGTSGETQYF.

In this sample, this clone turned up once. The rearrangement joins TRBV5-1 to TRBJ2-7; 7 nucleotides agree with TRBD1. This CDR3 spans 15 amino acids. Per the germline V gene, CDR1 is SGHRS and CDR2 is YFSETQ. V was clipped by 0 bases and J by 6 bases; unmatched bases: 9. The CDR3 sequence: CASSLADGTEGEQYF. CDR3 nucleotide sequence: TGCGCCAGCAGCTTGGCCGACGGGACAGAAGGCGAGCAGTACTTC.

V is TRBV6-1 and J is TRBJ2-7; TRBD2 matches 7 bases. Unmatched junction bases numbered 13, after V lost 7 bases and J lost 7 bases. CDR1 is MNHNS and CDR2 is SASEGT in the germline V gene. The CDR3 extends over 14 amino acids. CDR3 loop: CASTTGGAPMEQYF. For the CDR3, the DNA is TGTGCCAGCACCACGGGAGGCGCCCCTATGGAGCAGTACTTC.

V gene TRBV6-1 combines with J gene TRBJ2-1; TRBD2 aligns across 14 bases. V shed 2 bases, J shed 1 base, and the junction held 7 bases outside the gene matches. Germline CDR1 is MNHNS and CDR2 is SASEGT. This CDR3 region has 19 residues. The CDR3 is CASSERGTSGSFSYNEQFF. The DNA of the CDR3 is TGTGCCAGCAGTGAACGCGGGACTAGCGGGAGTTTTTCCTACAATGAGCAGTTCTTC.

This chain uses TRBV5-4 with TRBJ2-5; TRBD2 matches 16 bases. CDR1 is SGHNT, CDR2 YYREEE, per germline (reference sequence). The CDR3 covers 19 residues. The ends lost 4 bases at V and 4 bases at J; junction bases unmatched: 13. Here the CDR3 DNA reads TGTGCCAGCAGCCAGGGACTAGCGGGAGGGGGAGGATTACCAGAGACCCAGTACTTC. It yields the protein CASSQGLAGGGGLPETQYF.

J is TRBJ2-2 and V is TRBV19, with 7 bases that match TRBD1. In germline, CDR1 is LNHDA, CDR2 SQIVND (reference sequence). V shed 9 bases and J 6 bases; nucleotides not matched to a gene: 10. The CDR3 sequence is 14 residues long. This chain's CDR3 is CASLQGMMAGELFF. CDR3 bases: TGTGCCAGCCTACAGGGGATGATGGCCGGGGAGCTGTTTTTT.

J is TRBJ2-2 and V is TRBV28, with D tentatively TRBD1 (5 bases). The V gene's germline CDR1 is MDHEN and CDR2 SYDVKM. The CDR3 has 15 amino acids. V gave up 5 bases and J gave up 7 bases, with 17 bases separating them. CDR3 loop: CASSASSHQGGELFF. As DNA, the CDR3 is TGTGCCAGCAGTGCATCTAGTCACCAGGGCGGGGAGCTGTTTTTT. The whole variable domain, filled in from reference TRBV28 and TRBJ2-2, reads DVKVTQSSRYLVKRTGEKVFLECVQDMDHENMFWYRQDPGLGLRLIYFSYDVKMKEKGDIPEGYSVSREKKERFSLILESASTNQTSMYLCASSASSHQGGELFFGEGSRLTVL.

The rearrangement uses TRBV28 and TRBJ2-1, with 10 bases matching TRBD1. The CDR3 sequence is 16 residues long. Germline-derived CDR1 and CDR2 are MDHEN and SYDVKM. The V segment lost 3 bases and the J segment 4 bases; nucleotides outside the gene matches: 6. CDR3 nucleotides: TGTGCCAGCAGTTTTAGCCGGACAGGGGGGTACAATGAGCAGTTCTTC. Protein: CASSFSRTGGYNEQFF. Together with reference TRBV28 and TRBJ2-1, the CDR3 gives the full variable domain: DVKVTQSSRYLVKRTGEKVFLECVQDMDHENMFWYRQDPGLGLRLIYFSYDVKMKEKGDIPEGYSVSREKKERFSLILESASTNQTSMYLCASSFSRTGGYNEQFFGPGTRLTVL.

The rearrangement joins TRBV5-1 to TRBJ1-4; unclear D gene. Germline CDR1 SGHRS, CDR2 YFSETQ. CDR3 length equals 14 residues. Trimming took 0 bases from V and 5 from J, leaving 8 bases between them. The CDR3 nucleotides read TGCGCCAGCAGCTTGGAACGAAGGAATGAAAAACTGTTTTTT. Its protein is CASSLERRNEKLFF.

The chain carries TRBV21-1 and TRBJ1-2; whether TRBD1, the table's D call, matches the DNA was not checked. TRBV21-1 has pseudogene status. The CDR3 has 16 amino acids. CDR3 coding DNA: TGTGCCAGCAGCAAAGTAAAGGGGGCCCAACCCTATGGCTACACCTTC. This encodes CASSKVKGAQPYGYTF.

CDR3 region: CASSQGGAGSTEAFF. In DNA form, the CDR3 reads TGTGCCAGCAGCCAAGGGGGGGCAGGGTCCACTGAAGCTTTCTTT. V usage is TRBV11-3 and J usage is TRBJ1-1; possible D gene TRBD1, 6 bases. Germline V gene lookup returns CDR1 SGHNT and CDR2 YENEEA. V was clipped by 5 bases and J by 4 bases, with 17 bases between them. The CDR3 extends over 15 amino acids.

The chain recombines TRBV5-1 with TRBJ2-2; 8 bases fit TRBD1. The CDR3 is made up of 14 amino acids. The germline CDR1 and CDR2 sequences are SGHRS and YFSETQ. V lost 4 bases and J lost 4; bases outside the gene matches: 3. The CDR3 sequence: CASSPDRVTGELFF. The CDR3 bases are TGCGCCAGCAGCCCGGACAGGGTCACCGGGGAGCTGTTTTTT.

The chain links TRBV19 to TRBJ2-1; D is unresolved. V was trimmed by 8 bases and J by 8 bases, leaving 19 bases between them. There are 14 residues in the CDR3. Germline values: CDR1 LNHDA, CDR2 SQIVND (reference sequence). The CDR3 coding sequence is TGTGCCAGTCACCCAGGCAGCGTGGGTGATGAGCAGTTCTTC. It encodes CASHPGSVGDEQFF.

The chain joins TRBV28 to TRBJ1-3, with a weak D call TRBD1 (5 bases). Trimming cost V 2 bases and J 0 bases, with 14 bases left between them. The CDR3 has 17 residues. Germline V CDR1 and CDR2: MDHEN, SYDVKM. For the CDR3, the DNA is TGTGCCAGCAGTTTAGCCGGGACCCTCTTCTCTGGAAACACCATATATTTT. Protein sequence: CASSLAGTLFSGNTIYF.

The V and J genes are TRBV5-8 and TRBJ2-7, with a possible D match to TRBD2 (6 bases). This CDR3 has 14 residues. Trimming took off 4 bases at V and 0 bases at J, with 11 bases between the two ends. Germline CDR1 and CDR2: SGHTS and YDEGEE. CDR3: CASSIRGSSYEQYF. CDR3 in DNA: TGTGCCAGCAGCATACGGGGGAGCTCCTACGAGCAGTACTTC.

CDR3 in DNA: TGTGCCATCAGTGGTTTCGACACCGGGGAGCTGTTTTTT. It codes for CAISGFDTGELFF. The chain employs TRBV10-3 and TRBJ2-2; D not resolved. CDR1 is ENHRY and CDR2 is SYGVKD in the germline V gene. V lost 4 bases and J 3 bases, leaving 6 bases between the germline ends. CDR3 size: 13 residues.